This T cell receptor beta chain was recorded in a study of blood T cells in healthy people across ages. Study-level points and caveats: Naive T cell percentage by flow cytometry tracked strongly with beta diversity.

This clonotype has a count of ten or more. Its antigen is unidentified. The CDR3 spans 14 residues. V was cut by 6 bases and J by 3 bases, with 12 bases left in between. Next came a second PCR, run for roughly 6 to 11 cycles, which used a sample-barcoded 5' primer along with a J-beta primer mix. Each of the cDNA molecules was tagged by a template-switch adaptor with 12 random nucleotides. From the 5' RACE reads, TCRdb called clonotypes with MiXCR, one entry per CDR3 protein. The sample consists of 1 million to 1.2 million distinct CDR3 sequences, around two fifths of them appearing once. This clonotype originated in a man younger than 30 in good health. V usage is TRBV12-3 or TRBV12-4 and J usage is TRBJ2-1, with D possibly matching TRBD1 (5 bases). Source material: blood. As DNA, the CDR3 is TGTGCCAGCAGACCGGACAAGATCTACAATGAGCAGTTCTTC. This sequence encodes CASRPDKIYNEQFF.